This paragraph reports one T cell receptor (beta chain). The antigen it recognizes is unknown. One base away there is no much larger clone; base qualities are not given. These data come from a study of blood T cell repertoires in COVID-19 (dated by TCRdb to about 2020). General notes on the study: Samples covering the acute and convalescent phases of COVID-19 were provided by collaborators in the United States, Italy and Spain. Subjects who had been exposed to COVID-19, were actively infected with it, or had recovered from it provided the deeply sampled blood TCRbeta repertoires that made up the dataset. The material from the prospective study consisted of cDNA or gDNA derived from T cells, B-cell-depleted T cells, or PBMCs. The samples were drawn from the first 160 participants of the ongoing ImmuneRACE study and from 950 to 1,500 subjects provided by 6 global collaborators. Nearly every sample came with metadata listing a de-identified subject ID, COVID-19 status, age in years and sex. HLA class I and class II types, where available, came from metadata supplied by the sample provider rather than from assay-based typing. The repertoires were made available in a free public database intended to serve as a resource for research on the immune response to SARS-CoV-2.

Germline trimming: 4 bases from V, 4 bases from J; junction bases outside gene matches: 7. The germline V gene (reference sequence) sets CDR1 to SEHNR and CDR2 to FQNEAQ. Inclusive of the bounding cysteine and phenylalanine, the CDR3 is 15 residues long. Only the CDR3 DNA stays, 45 bases, in frame from base 1. TCRbeta CDR3 regions were amplified from genomic DNA using the immunoSEQ Assay, a bias-controlled multiplex PCR. The authors' analysis ran thus. Within the assay, amplification of reference gene primers was used to estimate how many nucleated cells each sample contained. To quantify the absolute abundance of each unique TCRbeta CDR3 rearrangement, sequence reads were collapsed and filtered. Productive Simpson clonality was computed per sample as the square root of Simpson's diversity index over productive rearrangements. TCRdb holds this immuneACCESS table with in-frame rearrangements only. Some clones are missing; in checked studies, unresolved V genes explain under half, and the rest has no known cause. That table gives V, J and clone size, and the DNA gave D and trimming. This sample holds a few hundred thousand clones; around 87% were observed only once. The ten largest clones take up 3% to 3.5% of the sample.

The collaborating institutions used their own protocols to collect whole blood in K2EDTA tubes. For TCRbeta analysis, collaborator samples were shipped as frozen whole blood, as isolated PBMCs, or as DNA extracted from either sample type. Broader findings and caveats from the paper: How much clinical and demographic metadata was included differed by source and by participant, and the metadata was provided uncurated.

This TCR was recovered from a man between 60 and 75 years old with acute or convalescent COVID-19. The sequence joins TRBV7-9 to TRBJ1-1, with TRBD1 identical over 9 junction bases. The material sequenced was peripheral blood. The DNA sequence follows: TGTGCCAGCAGCTCCACAGGGGGCAGGGTCACTGAAGCTTTCTTT. Protein translation: CASSSTGGRVTEAFF.